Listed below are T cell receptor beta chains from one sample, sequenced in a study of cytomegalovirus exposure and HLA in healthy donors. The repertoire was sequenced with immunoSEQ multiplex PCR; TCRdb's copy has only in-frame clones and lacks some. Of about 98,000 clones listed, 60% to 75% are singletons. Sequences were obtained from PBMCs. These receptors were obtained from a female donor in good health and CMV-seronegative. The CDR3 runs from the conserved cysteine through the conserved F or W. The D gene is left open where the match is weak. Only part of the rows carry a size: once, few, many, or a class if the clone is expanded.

CDR3 protein: CASSLSATGAINEKLFF
CDR3 DNA: TGTGCCAGCAGCTTGTCCGCGACAGGGGCCATAAATGAAAAACTGTTTTTT
J gene: TRBJ1-4
D gene: TRBD1
clone size: .
V gene: TRBV7-8

CDR3 protein: CASSVALQGARSEAFF
CDR3 DNA: TGTGCCAGCAGCGTAGCTTTGCAGGGGGCGCGATCTGAAGCTTTCTTT
J gene: TRBJ1-1
D gene: TRBD1
clone size: .
V gene: TRBV9

CDR3 protein: CAWSATQVGELFF
CDR3 DNA: TGTGCCTGGAGTGCAACCCAGGTCGGGGAGCTGTTTTTT
J gene: TRBJ2-2
D gene: .
clone size: few
V gene: TRBV30

CDR3 protein: CASSSRTGFEQYF
CDR3 DNA: TGTGCCAGCAGTTCCAGGACAGGGTTTGAGCAGTACTTC
J gene: TRBJ2-7
D gene: TRBD1
clone size: few
V gene: TRBV6-5

CDR3 protein: CASSIRLTGQGEAGYTF
CDR3 DNA: TGTGCCAGTAGTATACGGCTGACAGGACAGGGGGAGGCTGGCTACACCTTC
J gene: TRBJ1-2
D gene: TRBD1
clone size: .
V gene: TRBV19

CDR3 protein: CASRQERTNNEQFF
CDR3 DNA: TGTGCCAGCAGACAGGAGAGGACAAACAATGAGCAGTTCTTC
J gene: TRBJ2-1
D gene: .
clone size: .
V gene: TRBV2

CDR3 protein: CSSSSRDRGRNTEAFF
CDR3 DNA: TGTTCCAGCAGCTCCCGGGACAGGGGGAGAAACACTGAAGCTTTCTTT
J gene: TRBJ1-1
D gene: TRBD1
clone size: .
V gene: TRBV7-9

CDR3 protein: CASKVEGEQYF
CDR3 DNA: TGTGCCAGCAAGGTAGAGGGAGAGCAGTACTTC
J gene: TRBJ2-7
D gene: .
clone size: few
V gene: TRBV2

CDR3 protein: CATSRDSARTVSGYEQYF
CDR3 DNA: TGTGCCACCAGCAGAGATTCGGCCAGGACAGTGTCGGGCTACGAGCAGTACTTC
J gene: TRBJ2-7
D gene: .
clone size: .
V gene: TRBV15

CDR3 protein: CASSLRDGGANVLTF
CDR3 DNA: TGCGCCAGCAGCCTCAGGGATGGTGGGGCCAACGTCCTGACTTTC
J gene: TRBJ2-6
D gene: .
clone size: .
V gene: TRBV5-1

CDR3 protein: CASSSRLASYNEQFF
CDR3 DNA: TGTGCCAGCAGCTCCCGACTAGCATCCTACAATGAGCAGTTCTTC
J gene: TRBJ2-1
D gene: TRBD2
clone size: few
V gene: TRBV7-3

CDR3 protein: CATGQGLAAETQYF
CDR3 DNA: TGTGCCACGGGACAGGGTTTAGCGGCTGAGACCCAGTACTTC
J gene: TRBJ2-5
D gene: TRBD1
clone size: .
V gene: TRBV2

CDR3 protein: CGGQGEAGNTIYF
CDR3 DNA: TGTGGTGGACAGGGGGAAGCTGGAAACACCATATATTTT
J gene: TRBJ1-3
D gene: TRBD1
clone size: .
V gene: TRBV30

CDR3 protein: CASKMGTGLKPQHF
CDR3 DNA: TGTGCCAGCAAAATGGGGACAGGCTTAAAGCCCCAGCATTTT
J gene: TRBJ1-5
D gene: TRBD1
clone size: .
V gene: TRBV28

CDR3 protein: CASSLAEYGYTF
CDR3 DNA: TGTGCCAGCAGCTTAGCGGAGTATGGCTACACCTTC
J gene: TRBJ1-2
D gene: .
clone size: .
V gene: TRBV11-3

CDR3 protein: CASTFRGELFF
CDR3 DNA: TGTGCCAGCACTTTTCGGGGGGAGCTGTTTTTT
J gene: TRBJ2-2
D gene: .
clone size: .
V gene: TRBV11-2

CDR3 protein: CASSEIQNTGELFF
CDR3 DNA: TGTGCCAGCAGTGAAATACAGAACACCGGGGAGCTGTTTTTT
J gene: TRBJ2-2
D gene: .
clone size: many
V gene: TRBV2

CDR3 protein: CASSQTGGTYEQYF
CDR3 DNA: TGTGCCAGCAGCCAGACGGGAGGGACATACGAGCAGTACTTC
J gene: TRBJ2-7
D gene: TRBD2
clone size: .
V gene: TRBV4-2

CDR3 protein: CASSRRGGGVIYEQYF
CDR3 DNA: TGTGCCAGCAGCCGCCGGGGAGGGGGGGTTATCTACGAGCAGTACTTC
J gene: TRBJ2-7
D gene: .
clone size: .
V gene: TRBV13

CDR3 protein: CASSLEQRHEQFF
CDR3 DNA: TGTGCCAGCAGCTTGGAACAGCGGCATGAGCAGTTCTTC
J gene: TRBJ2-1
D gene: .
clone size: .
V gene: TRBV5-4

CDR3 protein: CASSKNWRQADTEAFF
CDR3 DNA: TGTGCCAGCAGCAAAAATTGGAGACAGGCGGACACTGAAGCTTTCTTT
J gene: TRBJ1-1
D gene: .
clone size: once
V gene: TRBV21-1

CDR3 protein: CASSLAQDIGEQYF
CDR3 DNA: TGTGCCAGCAGCTTAGCGCAGGACATTGGAGAGCAGTACTTC
J gene: TRBJ2-7
D gene: .
clone size: .
V gene: TRBV7-9

CDR3 protein: CASSQDLRATNEKLFF
CDR3 DNA: TGCGCCAGCAGCCAAGATCTCCGGGCAACTAATGAAAAACTGTTTTTT
J gene: TRBJ1-4
D gene: .
clone size: .
V gene: TRBV4-3

CDR3 protein: CASSSPTSGSVAYEQYF
CDR3 DNA: TGTGCCAGCAGCTCCCCGACTAGCGGGAGTGTCGCCTACGAGCAGTACTTC
J gene: TRBJ2-7
D gene: TRBD2
clone size: .
V gene: TRBV7-9

CDR3 protein: CASSNRSSYEQYF
CDR3 DNA: TGTGCCAGCAGTAACAGGAGCTCCTACGAGCAGTACTTC
J gene: TRBJ2-7
D gene: .
clone size: .
V gene: TRBV27

CDR3 protein: CASSLSTSGTYNEQFF
CDR3 DNA: TGTGCCAGCAGTTTATCAACCAGCGGGACTTACAATGAGCAGTTCTTC
J gene: TRBJ2-1
D gene: TRBD2
clone size: .
V gene: TRBV28

CDR3 protein: CASTGGGSGNTIYF
CDR3 DNA: TGTGCCAGCACTGGGGGGGGCTCTGGAAACACCATATATTTT
J gene: TRBJ1-3
D gene: .
clone size: .
V gene: TRBV6-1

CDR3 protein: CASSLDLAVGETQYF
CDR3 DNA: TGTGCCAGCAGCTTAGATCTAGCGGTGGGGGAGACCCAGTACTTC
J gene: TRBJ2-5
D gene: TRBD2
clone size: .
V gene: TRBV11-2

CDR3 protein: CASSRTDRNNSPLHF
CDR3 DNA: TGTGCCAGCAGCCGAACCGACAGGAATAATTCACCCCTCCACTTT
J gene: TRBJ1-6
D gene: .
clone size: few
V gene: TRBV5-4

CDR3 protein: CASTKGVTNYGYTF
CDR3 DNA: TGTGCCAGCACCAAAGGGGTTACTAACTATGGCTACACCTTC
J gene: TRBJ1-2
D gene: .
clone size: .
V gene: TRBV6-1

CDR3 protein: CASSQQRNYGYTF
CDR3 DNA: TGTGCCAGCAGTCAACAGAGAAACTATGGCTACACCTTC
J gene: TRBJ1-2
D gene: .
clone size: .
V gene: TRBV6-5

CDR3 protein: CASSLAGNLNTEAFF
CDR3 DNA: TGTGCCAGCAGCTTGGCAGGGAACTTGAACACTGAAGCTTTCTTT
J gene: TRBJ1-1
D gene: .
clone size: .
V gene: TRBV5-6

CDR3 protein: CASSLPPGGKDEQYF
CDR3 DNA: TGTGCCAGCAGCTTGCCGCCAGGGGGCAAGGACGAGCAGTACTTC
J gene: TRBJ2-7
D gene: TRBD1
clone size: .
V gene: TRBV5-5

CDR3 protein: CASTGGGDEQYF
CDR3 DNA: TGTGCCAGCACCGGTGGGGGCGACGAGCAGTACTTC
J gene: TRBJ2-7
D gene: .
clone size: .
V gene: TRBV6-6

CDR3 protein: CASSRDSSYNEQFF
CDR3 DNA: TGTGCCAGCAGCCGGGACAGCTCCTACAATGAGCAGTTCTTC
J gene: TRBJ2-1
D gene: TRBD1
clone size: few
V gene: TRBV5-8

CDR3 protein: CATSAGAETQYF
CDR3 DNA: TGTGCCACCAGCGCAGGGGCAGAGACCCAGTACTTC
J gene: TRBJ2-5
D gene: .
clone size: once
V gene: TRBV15

CDR3 protein: CASTPRARQVSGYTF
CDR3 DNA: TGTGCCAGCACCCCGAGGGCTAGACAAGTCTCCGGCTACACCTTC
J gene: TRBJ1-2
D gene: .
clone size: .
V gene: TRBV25-1

CDR3 protein: CASSFRDYAYF
CDR3 DNA: TGTGCCAGCAGTTTCCGGGACTATGCGTATTTT
J gene: TRBJ2-3
D gene: TRBD2
clone size: .
V gene: TRBV6-1

CDR3 protein: CAWSREQGFNEQYF
CDR3 DNA: TGTGCCTGGAGCCGTGAGCAGGGTTTCAACGAGCAGTACTTC
J gene: TRBJ2-7
D gene: .
clone size: once
V gene: TRBV30

CDR3 protein: CATSSQRESRGDEQFF
CDR3 DNA: TGTGCCACCAGCAGCCAGCGGGAGTCTCGGGGCGATGAGCAGTTCTTC
J gene: TRBJ2-1
D gene: TRBD2
clone size: few
V gene: TRBV15

CDR3 protein: CASSLGVGTSENEQFF
CDR3 DNA: TGTGCCAGCAGTTTGGGTGTAGGGACTAGCGAGAATGAGCAGTTCTTC
J gene: TRBJ2-1
D gene: TRBD2
clone size: .
V gene: TRBV27

CDR3 protein: CASSYSIGTSGNTIYF
CDR3 DNA: TGTGCCAGCAGTTACTCTATTGGGACTTCTGGAAACACCATATATTTT
J gene: TRBJ1-3
D gene: .
clone size: .
V gene: TRBV6-5

CDR3 protein: CASSLLNSPLHF
CDR3 DNA: TGTGCCAGCAGCTTATTAAATTCACCCCTCCACTTT
J gene: TRBJ1-6
D gene: .
clone size: .
V gene: TRBV5-8

CDR3 protein: CASSEERSQSGNQPQHF
CDR3 DNA: TGTGCCAGCAGTGAAGAGCGGAGCCAGTCTGGCAATCAGCCCCAGCATTTT
J gene: TRBJ1-5
D gene: .
clone size: few
V gene: TRBV2

CDR3 protein: CASSLGGQAGANVLTF
CDR3 DNA: TGTGCCAGCAGCTTAGGTGGACAGGCTGGGGCCAACGTCCTGACTTTC
J gene: TRBJ2-6
D gene: TRBD1
clone size: .
V gene: TRBV7-8

CDR3 protein: CASSYRGQGVYEQYF
CDR3 DNA: TGTGCCAGCAGTTACAGGGGACAGGGGGTTTACGAGCAGTACTTC
J gene: TRBJ2-7
D gene: TRBD1
clone size: .
V gene: TRBV6-5

CDR3 protein: CASNPGGPVRTQYF
CDR3 DNA: TGTGCCAGTAATCCAGGGGGGCCGGTGAGGACCCAGTACTTC
J gene: TRBJ2-5
D gene: .
clone size: once
V gene: TRBV19

CDR3 protein: CASRHRGRTEAFF
CDR3 DNA: TGTGCCAGTAGACACAGGGGGAGAACTGAAGCTTTCTTT
J gene: TRBJ1-1
D gene: TRBD1
clone size: .
V gene: TRBV19

CDR3 protein: CASSEIERGSTDTQYF
CDR3 DNA: TGTGCCAGCAGTGAAATCGAGCGGGGCAGCACAGATACGCAGTATTTT
J gene: TRBJ2-3
D gene: TRBD2
clone size: .
V gene: TRBV6-1

CDR3 protein: CASSEIWTSNEQFF
CDR3 DNA: TGTGCCAGCAGTGAGATTTGGACTAGCAATGAGCAGTTCTTC
J gene: TRBJ2-1
D gene: TRBD2
clone size: many
V gene: TRBV2

CDR3 protein: CASSERQLLFGYTF
CDR3 DNA: TGTGCCAGCAGTGAAAGACAGTTACTATTTGGCTACACCTTC
J gene: TRBJ1-2
D gene: .
clone size: .
V gene: TRBV6-1

CDR3 protein: CASRRDSRDSNQPQHF
CDR3 DNA: TGTGCCAGTAGAAGGGACAGTCGGGATTCCAATCAGCCCCAGCATTTT
J gene: TRBJ1-5
D gene: TRBD1
clone size: .
V gene: TRBV19

CDR3 protein: CASSFGVAGNEQFF
CDR3 DNA: TGTGCCAGCAGCTTTGGGGTAGCGGGCAATGAGCAGTTCTTC
J gene: TRBJ2-1
D gene: TRBD2
clone size: .
V gene: TRBV13

CDR3 protein: CARSLKVGVGNTEAFF
CDR3 DNA: TGTGCCAGAAGCTTGAAGGTAGGGGTAGGGAACACTGAAGCTTTCTTT
J gene: TRBJ1-1
D gene: .
clone size: .
V gene: TRBV5-3

CDR3 protein: CASSAGTGLGETQYF
CDR3 DNA: TGTGCCAGCAGCGCCGGGACAGGGTTAGGAGAGACCCAGTACTTC
J gene: TRBJ2-5
D gene: TRBD1
clone size: few
V gene: TRBV9

CDR3 protein: CAWSVSGGAGNQPQHF
CDR3 DNA: TGTGCCTGGAGTGTTTCGGGAGGGGCTGGCAATCAGCCCCAGCATTTT
J gene: TRBJ1-5
D gene: .
clone size: few
V gene: TRBV30

CDR3 protein: CASSRQAGDEKLFF
CDR3 DNA: TGTGCCAGCAGCCGACAGGCGGGAGATGAAAAACTGTTTTTT
J gene: TRBJ1-4
D gene: .
clone size: .
V gene: TRBV11-2